The present TCR beta chain was sequenced within a study of prognosis after radiotherapy for stage I lung cancer. Background on the study: Considered medically inoperable were all of the patients with non-small cell lung cancer.

Multiplex PCR in two rounds served to amplify TCR beta CDR3 from genomic DNA. Amplification during the initial PCR round employed primers specific to each TRBV and TRBJ gene. TCRdb re-called the multiplex PCR reads with MiXCR, one entry per CDR3 protein. The repertoire has about 51,000 distinct CDR3 sequences, about a third of them found once; the top ten carry about 9.2%. Germline V gives CDR1 MNHEY, CDR2 SVGEGT. The CDR3 totals 16 residues. The J segment lost 1 base and the V segment lost 7 bases, leaving 8 bases of the junction unmatched. Points on this clonotype: A read error may be the cause here, since a much bigger clone is one base away.

The sample was PBMCs, taken before or after stereotactic body radiation therapy (not recorded which). V gene TRBV6-2 or TRBV6-3 combines with J gene TRBJ2-3; 10 bases are shared with TRBD1. The receptor's source is a donor at least 50 years old with non-small cell lung cancer. DNA of the CDR3: TGTGCCAGCATTGATTTGGACAGGGGGGGCACAGATACGCAGTATTTT. This gives the protein CASIDLDRGGTDTQYF.